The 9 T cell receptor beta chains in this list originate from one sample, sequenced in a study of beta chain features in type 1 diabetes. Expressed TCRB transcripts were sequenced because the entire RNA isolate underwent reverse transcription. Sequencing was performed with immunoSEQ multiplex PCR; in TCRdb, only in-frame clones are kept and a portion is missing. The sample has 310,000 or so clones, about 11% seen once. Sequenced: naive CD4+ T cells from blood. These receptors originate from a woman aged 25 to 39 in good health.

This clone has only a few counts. For the CDR3, the DNA is TGTGCCAGCAGTCCCGACAGGGCTTTACAGCCCCAGCATTTT. Translated: CASSPDRALQPQHF. V is TRBV6-5 and J is TRBJ1-5, with TRBD1 matching 7 bases. With 5 bases clipped from V and 7 bases from J, the junction kept 8 bases outside the gene matches. The CDR3 has 14 residues. Germline V gene lookup returns CDR1 MNHEY and CDR2 SVGAGI.

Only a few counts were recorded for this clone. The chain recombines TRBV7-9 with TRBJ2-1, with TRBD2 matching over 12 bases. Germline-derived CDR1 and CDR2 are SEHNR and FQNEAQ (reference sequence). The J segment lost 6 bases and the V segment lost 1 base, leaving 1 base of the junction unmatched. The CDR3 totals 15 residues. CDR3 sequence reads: CASSLELAGGNEQFF. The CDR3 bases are TGTGCCAGCAGCTTAGAACTAGCGGGGGGCAATGAGCAGTTCTTC.

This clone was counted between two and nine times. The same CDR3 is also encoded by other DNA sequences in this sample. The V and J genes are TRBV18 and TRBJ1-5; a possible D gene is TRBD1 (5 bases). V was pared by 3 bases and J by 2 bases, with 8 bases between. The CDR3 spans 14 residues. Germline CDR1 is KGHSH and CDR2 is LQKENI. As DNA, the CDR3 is TGTGCCAGCTCACCGGGGGGAGGCAATCAGCCCCAGCATTTT. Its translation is CASSPGGGNQPQHF.

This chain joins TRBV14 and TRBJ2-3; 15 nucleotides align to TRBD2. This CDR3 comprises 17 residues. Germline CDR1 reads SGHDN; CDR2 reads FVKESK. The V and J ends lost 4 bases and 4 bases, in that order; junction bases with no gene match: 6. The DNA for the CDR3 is TGTGCCAGCAGCCCCAGGACTAGCGGGAGGGCGGCAGATACGCAGTATTTT. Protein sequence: CASSPRTSGRAADTQYF.

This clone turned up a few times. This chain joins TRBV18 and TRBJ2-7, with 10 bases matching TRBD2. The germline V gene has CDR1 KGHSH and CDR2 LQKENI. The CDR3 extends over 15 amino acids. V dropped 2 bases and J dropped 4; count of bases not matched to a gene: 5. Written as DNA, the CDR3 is TGTGCCAGCTCACCAGGAGCGGGAGGGCCGTACGAGCAGTACTTC. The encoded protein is CASSPGAGGPYEQYF.

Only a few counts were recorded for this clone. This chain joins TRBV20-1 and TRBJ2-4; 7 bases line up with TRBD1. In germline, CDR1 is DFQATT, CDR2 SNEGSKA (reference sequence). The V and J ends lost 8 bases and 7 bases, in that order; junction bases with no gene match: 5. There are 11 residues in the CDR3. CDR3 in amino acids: CSTRGPNIQYF. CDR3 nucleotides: TGCAGTACAAGGGGGCCGAACATTCAGTACTTC.

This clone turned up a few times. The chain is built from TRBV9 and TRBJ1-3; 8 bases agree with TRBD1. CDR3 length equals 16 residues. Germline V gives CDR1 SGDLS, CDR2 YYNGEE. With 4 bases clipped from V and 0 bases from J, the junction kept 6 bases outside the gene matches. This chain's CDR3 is CASSPRDRSSGNTIYF. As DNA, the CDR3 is TGTGCCAGCAGCCCTCGGGACAGGAGCTCTGGAAACACCATATATTTT. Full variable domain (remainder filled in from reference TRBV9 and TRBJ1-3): DSGVTQTPKHLITATGQRVTLRCSPRSGDLSVYWYQQSLDQGLQFLIQYYNGEERAKGNILERFSAQQFPDLHSELNLSSLELGDSALYFCASSPRDRSSGNTIYFGEGSWLTVV.

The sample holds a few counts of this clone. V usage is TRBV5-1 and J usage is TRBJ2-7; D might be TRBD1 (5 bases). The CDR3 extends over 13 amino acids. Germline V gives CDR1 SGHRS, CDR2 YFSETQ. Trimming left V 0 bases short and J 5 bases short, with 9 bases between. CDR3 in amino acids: CASSLEGRNEQYF. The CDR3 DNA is TGCGCCAGCAGCTTGGAGGGGCGGAACGAGCAGTACTTC. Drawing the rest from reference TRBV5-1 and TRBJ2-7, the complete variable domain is KAGVTQTPRYLIKTRGQQVTLSCSPISGHRSVSWYQQTPGQGLQFLFEYFSETQRNKGNFPGRFSGRQFSNSRSEMNVSTLELGDSALYLCASSLEGRNEQYFGPGTRLTVT.

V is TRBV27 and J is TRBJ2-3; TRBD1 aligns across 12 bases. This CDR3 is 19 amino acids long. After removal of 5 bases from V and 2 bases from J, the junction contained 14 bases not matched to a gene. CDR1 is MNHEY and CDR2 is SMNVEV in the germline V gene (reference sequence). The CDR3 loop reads CASSSRDRGPTGHTDTQYF. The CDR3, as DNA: TGTGCCAGCAGTAGCCGGGACAGGGGGCCTACAGGGCACACAGATACGCAGTATTTT.